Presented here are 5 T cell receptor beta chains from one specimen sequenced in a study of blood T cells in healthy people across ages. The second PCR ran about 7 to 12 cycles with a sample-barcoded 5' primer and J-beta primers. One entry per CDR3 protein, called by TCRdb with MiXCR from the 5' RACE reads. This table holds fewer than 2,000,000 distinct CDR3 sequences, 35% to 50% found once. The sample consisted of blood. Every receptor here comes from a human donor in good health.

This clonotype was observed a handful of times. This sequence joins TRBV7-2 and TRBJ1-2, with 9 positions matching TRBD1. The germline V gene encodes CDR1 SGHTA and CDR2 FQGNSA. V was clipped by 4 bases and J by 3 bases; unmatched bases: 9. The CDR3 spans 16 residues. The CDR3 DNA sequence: TGTGCCAGCAGCTACCCGCCGGGACAGGGTTACTATGGCTACACCTTC. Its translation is CASSYPPGQGYYGYTF.

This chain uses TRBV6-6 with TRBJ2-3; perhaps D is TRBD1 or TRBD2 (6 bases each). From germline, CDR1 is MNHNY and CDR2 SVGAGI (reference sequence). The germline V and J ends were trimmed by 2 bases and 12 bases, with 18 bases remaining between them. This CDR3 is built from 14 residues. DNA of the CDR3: TGTGCCAGCAGTTACGGGGGGACATCGACATCTCAGTATTTT. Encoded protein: CASSYGGTSTSQYF.

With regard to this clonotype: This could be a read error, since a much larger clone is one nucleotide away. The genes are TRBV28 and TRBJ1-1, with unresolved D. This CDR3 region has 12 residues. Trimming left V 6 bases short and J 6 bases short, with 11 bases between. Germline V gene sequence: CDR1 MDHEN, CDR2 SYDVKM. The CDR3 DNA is TGTGCCAGCAGCCTAAGGCACGCTGAAGCTTTCTTT. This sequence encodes CASSLRHAEAFF.

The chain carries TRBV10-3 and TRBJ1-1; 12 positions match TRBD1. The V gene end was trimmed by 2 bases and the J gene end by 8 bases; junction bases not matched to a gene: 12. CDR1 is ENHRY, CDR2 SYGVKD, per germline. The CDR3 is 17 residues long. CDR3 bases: TGTGCCATCAGTGAGAGGGACGCGGGACAGGGGGCGTCGGAAGCTTTCTTT. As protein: CAISERDAGQGASEAFF.

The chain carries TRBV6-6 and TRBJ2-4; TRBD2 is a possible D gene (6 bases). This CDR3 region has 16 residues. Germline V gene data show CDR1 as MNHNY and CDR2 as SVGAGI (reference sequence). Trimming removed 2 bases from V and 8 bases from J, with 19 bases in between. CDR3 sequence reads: CASSYPTAPGRDIQYF. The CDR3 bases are TGTGCCAGCAGTTACCCGACAGCCCCCGGGAGAGACATTCAGTACTTC.